These T cell receptor beta chains were read from a single sample in a study of CD8+ T cells in alopecia areata. Generated by immunoSEQ multiplex PCR, the TCRdb table keeps only in-frame clones and is missing some. The table shows some 120,000 clones, with roughly 50% occurring only once. The specimen was NKG2D-low CD8+ T cells sorted from blood. These receptors came from a human donor with alopecia areata. CDR3s leave out the opening cysteine and the closing phenylalanine or tryptophan.

v_call | cdr3_aa
TRBV29-1 | SVPTGRETQY
TRBV5-1 | ASSYEVTEETQY
TRBV9 | ASSVGETYGYT
TRBV4-1 | ASSAPGSGANVLT
TRBV29-1 | SVGGSTEAF
TRBV2 | ASRDREETQY
TRBV7-9 | ASSPTVNTEAF
TRBV6-1 | ASSDQGGPNEQF
TRBV29-1 | SVRPRVRGTEAF
TRBV27 | ASRQRAGELF
TRBV27 | ASSWSGFYGYT
TRBV27 | ASSSPYRGVYGYT
TRBV6-5 | ASSPYGGNEQF
TRBV29-1 | SAGTGGNYGYT